Listed below are T cell receptor beta chains from one sample, sequenced in a study of T cell responses to AZD1222 COVID-19 vaccine. Here immunoSEQ multiplex PCR was the method, and the copy in TCRdb shows in-frame clones only, minus some. Of 110,000 to 150,000 clones in the sample, 85% to 95% were seen once. This specimen consisted of peripheral blood, obtained on day 0 of AZD1222 vaccination. These receptor sequences come from an adult in good health. CDR3s leave out the opening cysteine and the closing phenylalanine or tryptophan. A D gene is named only where the DNA matches it firmly.

CDR3 protein	D gene	V gene	J gene
ASSLAAGGILSGNTIY	-	TRBV5-1	TRBJ1-3
ASTLQGDTEAF	-	TRBV30	TRBJ1-1
ASSPSRGRMIDTQY	TRBD2	TRBV7-9	TRBJ2-3
ASSTQNTEAF	-	TRBV5-4	TRBJ1-1
ASTVGGSYNEQF	TRBD2	TRBV19	TRBJ2-1
AWRILAQRGTQY	TRBD2	TRBV30	TRBJ2-5
SVPEPTGGGAEAF	TRBD1	TRBV29-1	TRBJ1-1
ASSLDPLADTQY	-	TRBV7-8	TRBJ2-3
AINPGNTGELF	-	TRBV10-3	TRBJ2-2
ASSIAGARDTQY	-	TRBV19	TRBJ2-3
ASSIRPEYQPQH	-	TRBV19	TRBJ1-5
ASSRTSGSSYNEQF	TRBD2	TRBV28	TRBJ2-1
SASLAGSYEQY	TRBD2	TRBV20-1	TRBJ2-7
ASSVGLAGEYEQF	TRBD2	TRBV5-5	TRBJ2-1
ASSVGGTEGTQY	-	TRBV5-1	TRBJ2-3
ASSARQGNEKLF	TRBD1	TRBV28	TRBJ1-4
ATSDPLRGYT	-	TRBV24-1	TRBJ1-2